The 22 T cell receptor beta chains reported below all come from one sample, sequenced in a study of blood T cell repertoires in COVID-19. Sequenced by immunoSEQ multiplex PCR; TCRdb stores in-frame clones only, minus some. This table holds approximately 41,000 clones, about 80% found once. The sample consisted of peripheral blood. Source of these receptors: an elderly woman with acute or convalescent COVID-19.

The CDR3: CASSLETGTLNTEAFF. In nucleotides, the CDR3 is TGCGCCAGCAGCTTGGAGACCGGGACTCTGAACACTGAAGCTTTCTTT. The genes are TRBV5-1 and TRBJ1-1; D might be TRBD1 (5 bases). This CDR3 has 16 amino acids. Trimming left V 0 bases short and J 0 bases short, with 12 bases between. Germline V gene data show CDR1 as SGHRS and CDR2 as YFSETQ.

The gene calls are TRBV6-1 and TRBJ2-3, with no clear D. The CDR3 sequence is 14 residues long. The germline CDR1 and CDR2 sequences are MNHNS and SASEGT. Trimming took off 0 bases at V and 6 bases at J, with 10 bases between the two ends. CDR3 sequence (DNA): TGTGCCAGCAGTGAAGCCAGTGTCGGGGATACGCAGTATTTT. Its translation is CASSEASVGDTQYF.

The chain employs TRBV7-9 and TRBJ1-2; weak D call: TRBD1 (5 bases). Deletions cut 5 bases from V and 3 bases from J, with 19 bases between. This CDR3 comprises 16 residues. Germline lookup yields CDR1 SEHNR and CDR2 FQNEAQ (reference sequence). The CDR3 loop reads CASSQSTVLGHYGYTF. In DNA, the CDR3 is TGTGCCAGCAGCCAATCGACAGTCCTCGGGCACTATGGCTACACCTTC. Drawing the rest from reference TRBV7-9 and TRBJ1-2, the complete variable domain is DTGVSQNPRHKITKRGQNVTFRCDPISEHNRLYWYRQTLGQGPEFLTYFQNEAQLEKSRLLSDRFSAERPKGSFSTLEIQRTEQGDSAMYLCASSQSTVLGHYGYTFGSGTRLTVV.

The rearrangement links TRBV5-4 to TRBJ2-5; 9 nucleotides align to TRBD2. This CDR3 comprises 16 residues. V was pared by 1 base and J by 1 base, with 5 bases of the junction left unmatched. Germline V gene lookup returns CDR1 SGHNT and CDR2 YYREEE (reference sequence). The CDR3 is CASSLRLAGAQETQYF. As DNA, the CDR3 is TGTGCCAGCAGCTTGCGTTTAGCGGGGGCCCAAGAGACCCAGTACTTC.

The chain uses TRBV18 and TRBJ2-2; D gene ambiguous. With 1 base removed from V and 2 bases from J, the gap between germline ends came to 8 bases. Germline V gene data show CDR1 as KGHSH and CDR2 as LQKENI. This CDR3 has 15 amino acids. The CDR3 nucleotides read TGTGCCAGCTCACCACAGATGAGCAACACCGGGGAGCTGTTTTTT. This sequence encodes CASSPQMSNTGELFF.

This sequence joins TRBV3-1 (or the pseudogene TRBV3-2) and TRBJ1-4; D may be TRBD1 (6 bases). V was trimmed by 8 bases and J by 7 bases, leaving 11 bases between them. Germline CDR1 LGHDT, CDR2 YNNKEL (reference sequence). The CDR3 is 12 amino acids. Written as DNA, the CDR3 is TGTGCCAGCTCAGGGGCGGGTGAAAAACTGTTTTTT. Translation gives CASSGAGEKLFF.

This chain connects TRBV27 to TRBJ1-1, with D unclear. CDR1 and CDR2 (germline): MNHEY, SMNVEV (reference sequence). With 6 bases removed from V and 7 bases from J, the gap between germline ends came to 9 bases. This CDR3 contains 11 residues. DNA for the CDR3: TGTGCCAGCAGATCCCTCGGTGAAGCTTTCTTT. Amino acids: CASRSLGEAFF.

The genes are TRBV5-1 and TRBJ2-5; D is perhaps TRBD2 (7 bases). The germline CDR1 and CDR2 sequences are SGHRS and YFSETQ. This CDR3 has 15 residues. Trimming removed 1 base at V and 5 bases at J, with 15 bases between. Here the CDR3 DNA reads TGCGCCAGCAGCTTGACGGGGGGCCTAGGGGAGACCCAGTACTTC. Translating gives CASSLTGGLGETQYF.

This sequence joins TRBV7-2 and TRBJ1-2, with 9 bases that match TRBD1. The germline V gene encodes CDR1 SGHTA and CDR2 FQGNSA. Trimming took 3 bases from V and 2 from J; bases not matched to a gene: 4. This CDR3 contains 15 residues. In DNA form, the CDR3 reads TGTGCCAGCAGCTTGGGACAGGGAGGGAACTATGGCTACACCTTC. Its protein product is CASSLGQGGNYGYTF.

The gene calls are TRBV6-2 or TRBV6-3 and TRBJ1-2; D possibly corresponds to TRBD1 (5 bases). V was cut by 4 bases and J by 8 bases, with 11 bases left in between. The CDR3 consists of 12 residues. Germline CDR1 reads MNHEY; CDR2 reads SVGEGT. The CDR3 coding sequence is TGTGCCAGCAGTTCTCAAGGGGTCGGCTACACCTTC. It is translated as CASSSQGVGYTF.

CDR3 sequence (DNA): TGCGCCAGCAGCCAGGGGAACTTGGGCTACGAGCAGTACTTC. This gives the protein CASSQGNLGYEQYF. The rearrangement joins TRBV5-1 to TRBJ2-7, with a weak D call TRBD1 (6 bases). CDR3 length: 14 amino acids. V lost 4 bases to trimming and J lost 3 bases, with 14 bases between them. The germline CDR1 and CDR2 sequences are SGHRS and YFSETQ.

The rearrangement joins TRBV6-2 or TRBV6-3 to TRBJ1-1; possible D gene TRBD1, 5 bases. Trimming left V 2 bases short and J 3 bases short, with 7 bases between. The CDR3 totals 13 residues. The germline V gene has CDR1 MNHEY and CDR2 SVGEGT. The chain's CDR3 is CASSYTGDTEAFF. The CDR3 region has the DNA TGTGCCAGCAGTTACACGGGGGACACTGAAGCTTTCTTT.

The J gene is TRBJ1-3, the V gene TRBV3-1 (or the pseudogene TRBV3-2); unclear D gene. This CDR3 spans 17 amino acids. The ends were cut back, 8 bases at V and 0 bases at J, with 20 bases in the middle. CDR1 is LGHDT, CDR2 YNNKEL, per germline (reference sequence). CDR3: CASYPAAEGYSGNTIYF. Written as DNA, the CDR3 is TGTGCCAGCTACCCCGCAGCAGAGGGCTACTCTGGAAACACCATATATTTT.

The rearrangement uses TRBV11-3 and TRBJ1-1; D may be TRBD1 (5 bases). Germline lookup yields CDR1 SGHNT and CDR2 YENEEA. The CDR3 runs 15 residues. Trimming removed 5 bases from V and 3 bases from J, with 16 bases in between. CDR3 amino acids: CASSRVAGGDTEAFF. In nucleotides, the CDR3 is TGTGCCAGCAGCCGGGTGGCGGGGGGAGACACTGAAGCTTTCTTT.

J is TRBJ2-5 and V is TRBV18, with D possibly being TRBD2 (6 bases). CDR3 length: 15 residues. The germline V gene encodes CDR1 KGHSH and CDR2 LQKENI. The germline V and J ends were trimmed by 6 bases and 2 bases, with 16 bases remaining between them. In nucleotides, the CDR3 is TGTGCCAGCTCCCCTCGGGGGTCCCCACAAGAGACCCAGTACTTC. Protein: CASSPRGSPQETQYF.

The rearrangement links TRBV19 to TRBJ2-2; D uncertain. The CDR3 sequence is 15 residues long. Per germline, CDR1 LNHDA and CDR2 SQIVND (reference sequence). Trimming took off 1 base at V and 6 bases at J, with 12 bases between the two ends. CDR3 bases: TGTGCCAGTAGTATAGGAGGCGGTAGACCCGGGGAGCTGTTTTTT. It specifies CASSIGGGRPGELFF.

This chain uses TRBV30 with TRBJ1-2, with TRBD1 matching over 8 bases. This CDR3 region has 14 residues. The germline CDR1 and CDR2 sequences are GTSNPN and SVGIG (reference sequence). V lost 8 bases and J lost 0; bases outside the gene matches: 8. CDR3 residues: CAIGQGLANYGYTF. The CDR3 DNA reads as TGTGCCATCGGACAGGGCTTAGCTAACTATGGCTACACCTTC. Full variable domain (missing parts from reference TRBV30 and TRBJ1-2): SQTIHQWPATLVQPVGSPLSLECTVEGTSNPNLYWYRQAAGRGLQLLFYSVGIGQISSEVPQNLSASRPQDRQFILSSKKLLLSDSGFYLCAIGQGLANYGYTFGSGTRLTVV.

The rearrangement uses TRBV11-2 and TRBJ2-7; D may be TRBD2 (6 bases). Per germline, CDR1 SGHAT and CDR2 FQNNGV. The CDR3 spans 14 residues. Trimming stripped 6 bases from V and 2 bases from J, with 14 bases between. This CDR3 reads CASSYHSGAYEQYF. The CDR3 DNA follows: TGTGCCAGCAGTTACCATAGCGGAGCCTACGAGCAGTACTTC.

The chain combines TRBV6-5 with TRBJ1-2; D perhaps matches TRBD1 (6 bases). The CDR3 covers 13 residues. V gave up 5 bases and J gave up 5 bases, with 12 bases separating them. Germline V gene data show CDR1 as MNHEY and CDR2 as SVGAGI. The CDR3 DNA is TGTGCCAGCAGTCCCGGGACAACTTATGGCTACACCTTC. This gives the protein CASSPGTTYGYTF.

The J gene is TRBJ2-1, the V gene TRBV4-1; D uncertain. Trimming pared 1 base from V and 4 bases from J, leaving 5 bases between. Germline lookup yields CDR1 MGHRA and CDR2 YSYEKL. There are 13 residues in the CDR3. The CDR3 is CASSQGLYNEQFF. CDR3 sequence (DNA): TGCGCCAGCAGCCAAGGACTTTACAATGAGCAGTTCTTC.

This clone was observed a single time. The rearrangement links TRBV6-5 to TRBJ1-2, with D maybe TRBD1 (6 bases). V lost 7 bases and J 3 bases, leaving 9 bases between the germline ends. Germline V CDR1 and CDR2: MNHEY, SVGAGI. The CDR3 covers 12 residues. The CDR3 DNA reads as TGTGCCAGCATTCGACAGGACTATGGCTACACCTTC. Its translation: CASIRQDYGYTF.

The V and J genes are TRBV6-2 or TRBV6-3 and TRBJ2-1, with 8 bases identical to TRBD2. CDR3 length: 15 residues. Germline V lookup: CDR1 MNHEY, CDR2 SVGEGT. Losses at the gene ends were 3 bases for V and 5 bases for J; bases not matched to a gene: 6. CDR3 in DNA: TGTGCCAGCAGTTATGAGCGGGGGATAAACAATGAGCAGTTCTTC. Encoded protein: CASSYERGINNEQFF.